What follows are 2 T cell receptor beta chains derived from one specimen sequenced in a study of blood T cell repertoires in COVID-19. The data were produced by immunoSEQ multiplex PCR, yet TCRdb's version contains in-frame clones alone and is incomplete. The sample contains under 250,000 clones, under 90% of which appear only once. The sample taken for sequencing was PBMCs or T cells enriched from blood (not recorded which). Every receptor here comes from a man aged 35 to 55 who had recovered from COVID-19.

The chain couples TRBV29-1 to TRBJ2-7; D is uncertain. The CDR3 has 14 residues. V lost 0 bases, J lost 2 bases, and 11 bases lay in between. Germline V CDR1 and CDR2: SQVTM, ANQGSEA. DNA of the CDR3: TGCAGCGTTGAAGACGGTCCGATCGCCTACGAGCAGTACTTC. It encodes CSVEDGPIAYEQYF.

The chain uses TRBV11-2 and TRBJ2-7; D remains unclear. CDR1 and CDR2 from the germline V gene are SGHAT and FQNNGV. V lost 3 bases to trimming and J lost 4 bases, with 10 bases between them. The length of the CDR3 is 13 residues. The CDR3 DNA is TGTGCCAGCAGCTTGCAGGTCGAATACGAGCAGTACTTC. This codes for CASSLQVEYEQYF.